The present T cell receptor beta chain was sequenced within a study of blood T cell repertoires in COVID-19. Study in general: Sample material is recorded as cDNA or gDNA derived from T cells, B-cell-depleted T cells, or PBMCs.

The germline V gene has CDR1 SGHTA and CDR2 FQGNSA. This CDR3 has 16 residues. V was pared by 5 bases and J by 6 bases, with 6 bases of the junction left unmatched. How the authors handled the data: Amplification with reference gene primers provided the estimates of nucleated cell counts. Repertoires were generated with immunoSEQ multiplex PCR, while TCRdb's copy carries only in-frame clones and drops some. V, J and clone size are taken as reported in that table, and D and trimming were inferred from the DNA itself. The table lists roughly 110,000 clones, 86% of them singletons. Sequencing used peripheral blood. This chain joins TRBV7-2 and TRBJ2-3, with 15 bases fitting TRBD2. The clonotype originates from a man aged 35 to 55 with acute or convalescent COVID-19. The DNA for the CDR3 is TGTGCCAGCAGCCCGGGACTAGCGGGGGGAACCGATACGCAGTATTTT. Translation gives CASSPGLAGGTDTQYF.